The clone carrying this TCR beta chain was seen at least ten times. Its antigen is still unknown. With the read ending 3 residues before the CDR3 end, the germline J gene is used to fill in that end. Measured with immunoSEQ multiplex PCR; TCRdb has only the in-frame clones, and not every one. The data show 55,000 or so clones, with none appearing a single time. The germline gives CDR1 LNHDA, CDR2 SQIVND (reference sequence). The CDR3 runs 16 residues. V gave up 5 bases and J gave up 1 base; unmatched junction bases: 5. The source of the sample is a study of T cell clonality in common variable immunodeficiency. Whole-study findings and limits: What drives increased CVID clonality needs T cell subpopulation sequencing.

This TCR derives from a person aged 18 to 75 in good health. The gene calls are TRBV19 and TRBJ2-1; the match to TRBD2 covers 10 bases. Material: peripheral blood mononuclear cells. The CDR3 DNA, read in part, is TGTGCCAGTAGTCCTCTAGCGGGAGTTTCCTACAATGAG. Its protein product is CASSPLAGVSYNE. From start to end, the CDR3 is CASSPLAGVSYNEQFF.